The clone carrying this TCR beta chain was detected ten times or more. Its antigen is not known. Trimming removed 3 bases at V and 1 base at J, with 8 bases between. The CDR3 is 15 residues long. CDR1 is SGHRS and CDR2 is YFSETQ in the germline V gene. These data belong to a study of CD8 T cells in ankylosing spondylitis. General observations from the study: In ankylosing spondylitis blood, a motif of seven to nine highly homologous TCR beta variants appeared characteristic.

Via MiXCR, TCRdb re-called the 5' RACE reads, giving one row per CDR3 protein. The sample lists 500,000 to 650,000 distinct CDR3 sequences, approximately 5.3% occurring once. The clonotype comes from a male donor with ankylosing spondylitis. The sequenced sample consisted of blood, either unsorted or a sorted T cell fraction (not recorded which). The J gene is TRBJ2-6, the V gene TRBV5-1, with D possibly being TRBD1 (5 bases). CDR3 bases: TGCGCCAGCAGCTCCAGGGCTTCTGGGGCCAACGTCCTGACTTTC. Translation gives CASSSRASGANVLTF.